This TCR beta chain was recovered during a study of cytomegalovirus exposure and HLA in healthy donors. General study points: CMV antigen specificity of three CMV-associated chains was confirmed in vitro. The number of N-insertions in an Asian-associated ancestry cluster was reportedly below the 666-donor mean in a later analysis.

V lost 5 bases to trimming and J lost 5 bases; unmatched junction nucleotides: 11. This CDR3 spans 16 amino acids. Looked up from germline, CDR1 is SGHTA and CDR2 is FQGNSA. On this clone: The antigen remains unidentified.

The PCR had 60 Vbeta and 13 Jbeta primers. Produced via immunoSEQ multiplex PCR; TCRdb's table is partial and in-frame only. The top ten clones hold approximately 1.3% of a sample with approximately 150,000 clones, about 64% of them seen once. The genes are TRBV7-2 and TRBJ1-1; 10 positions agree with TRBD1. The TCR comes from a man in his fifties or sixties in good health and CMV-seronegative. Sample: PBMCs. The CDR3 sequence is CASSPGTGERGTEAFF. Here the CDR3 DNA reads TGTGCCAGCAGCCCGGGGACAGGGGAACGAGGGACTGAAGCTTTCTTT.